This TCR beta chain derives from a study of T-cell reconstitution after alpha-beta-depleted transplantation in children. The CDR3 length is 15 residues. V lost 0 bases, J lost 5 bases, and 11 bases lay in between. The germline V gene encodes CDR1 SGDLS and CDR2 YYNGEE. Points from the study as a whole: About two months after transplant, alpha-beta T cells reportedly came from several hundred expanded graft clones. Once a year had passed after transplant, T-cell counts and diversity came mostly from newly produced T cells.

The table lists this clonotype with many counts. Its antigen is as yet unknown. TCRbeta library preparation incorporated unique molecular identifiers. TCRdb re-called the PCR reads through MiXCR, storing one row per CDR3 protein. This table holds over 150,000 distinct CDR3 sequences, roughly 11% found once. This sequence was found in a boy between 2 and 15 years old with acute myeloid leukemia, due to receive a stem cell transplant. The V call is TRBV9, the J call TRBJ1-4, with D tentatively TRBD1 (5 bases). The sample in question was PBMCs, obtained before TCRalphabeta/CD19-depleted stem cell transplant. In DNA form, the CDR3 reads TGTGCCAGCAGCGTAGAGTGGGGGGTAAATGAAAAACTGTTTTTT. Its protein is CASSVEWGVNEKLFF.